This TCR beta chain appears in the sequencing data of a study of blood T cell repertoires in COVID-19. Study-wide context: Samples came from the United States, Italy and Spain, spanning acute and convalescent COVID-19. Sources were T cells, B-cell-depleted T cells, or PBMCs; the material itself was cDNA or gDNA.

Of note for this clone: The junction departs from the called germline gene at one end, perhaps through a read error.

Germline V lookup: CDR1 LGHDT, CDR2 YNNKEL (reference sequence). The CDR3 totals 15 residues. In the original workflow: For nucleated cells, counts were estimated from reference gene primer amplification. Assay used: immunoSEQ multiplex PCR; TCRdb lists only in-frame clones, some missing. Clone size and V and J calls were adopted from that table, with D and trimming inferred from the DNA. The sample yields under 45,000 clones, 65% to 90% seen once. This sequence joins TRBV3-1 (or the pseudogene TRBV3-2) and TRBJ2-7; 9 nucleotides agree with TRBD2. The clonotype originates from a man aged 35 to 55 with active COVID-19. The specimen was peripheral blood. CDR3 amino acids: CARSRGGGTGYEQYF. The CDR3 nucleotides are TGTGCCCGCAGCCGCGGGGGGGGGACGGGCTACGAGCAGTACTTC.